The next 14 T cell receptor beta chains were all read from a single sample in a study of T cell clonality in common variable immunodeficiency. Points from the study as a whole: In common variable immunodeficiency, TCR beta chains reportedly carried fewer deletions and N-nucleotide insertions.

Using immunoSEQ multiplex PCR, the repertoire was profiled, and TCRdb retains in-frame clones only, with some absent. The sample presents 30,000 to 40,000 clones, none singletons. Antigens for these TCRs are unknown. Input material: peripheral blood mononuclear cells. Receptor source: a human donor with common variable immunodeficiency.

The sample holds a few counts of this clone. The read halts 3 residues ahead of the CDR3 end, with the missing end drawn from the germline J gene. The chain employs TRBV18 and TRBJ2-1; 8 bases map to TRBD2. CDR1 and CDR2 (germline): KGHSH, LQKENI. CDR3 size: 15 residues. V shed 5 bases and J 3 bases; nucleotides not matched to a gene: 6. The CDR3: CASSSGLVFYNEQFF. The covered CDR3 bases are TGTGCCAGCTCATCGGGACTAGTCTTCTACAATGAG.

Comments on this clone: The CDR3 end falls 3 residues outside the read, so it is completed with the germline J gene. This rearrangement joins TRBV2 to TRBJ2-5, with TRBD2 matching 11 bases. Trimming at V came to 9 bases and at J to 2 bases, leaving 5 bases not matched to a gene. CDR1 SNHLY and CDR2 FYNNEI come from the germline V gene. The CDR3 covers 14 residues. The DNA read from the CDR3 is TGTGCCAGTTTAGCGGGGGGGTATCAAGAGACC. Amino acids: CASLAGGYQET. The full CDR3 protein reads CASLAGGYQETQYF.

About this clone itself: The read stops 3 residues short of the end of the CDR3; the missing end is completed from the germline J gene. V usage is TRBV5-1 and J usage is TRBJ2-2, with 11 bases identical to TRBD2. Germline V gene sequence: CDR1 SGHRS, CDR2 YFSETQ. J lost 4 bases, V lost 0 bases, and 5 bases had no gene match. The CDR3 spans 17 residues. CDR3 protein: CASSLGTSGGGTGELFF. The sequenced part of the CDR3 DNA is TGCGCCAGCAGCTTGGGAACTAGCGGGGGCGGCACCGGGGAG.

Comment on this clone: The read falls 3 residues short of the CDR3 end, and the missing part is taken from the germline J gene. V usage is TRBV7-9 and J usage is TRBJ1-2; TRBD1 aligns across 7 bases. J was trimmed by 4 bases and V by 5 bases; bases with no gene match: 4. CDR3 length: 13 residues. Germline V gives CDR1 SEHNR, CDR2 FQNEAQ (reference sequence). The covered CDR3 bases are TGTGCCAGCAGCCCGACAGGGTCCTATGGC. This encodes CASSPTGSYG. From start to end, the CDR3 is CASSPTGSYGYTF.

This clone was detected a few times. The read falls 3 residues short of the CDR3 end, and the missing part is taken from the germline J gene. The chain recombines TRBV2 with TRBJ2-1, with TRBD2 identical over 16 bases. The CDR3 extends over 16 amino acids. The trim removed 9 bases at V and 7 bases at J, leaving 9 bases unmatched. CDR1 and CDR2 from the germline V gene are SNHLY and FYNNEI. The sequenced part of the CDR3 DNA is TGTGCCAGTGGGACTAGCGGGGGGGCTCGTAAGAATGAG. It specifies CASGTSGGARKNE. The whole CDR3 protein is CASGTSGGARKNEQFF.

To note about this clone: The CDR3 end falls 3 residues outside the read, so it is completed with the germline J gene. The chain links TRBV19 to TRBJ2-7, with D possibly matching TRBD2 (6 bases). CDR1 and CDR2 from the germline V gene are LNHDA and SQIVND (reference sequence). V gave up 5 bases and J gave up 0 bases, with 11 bases separating them. The CDR3 runs 14 residues. The CDR3 reads CASSPRGGSYEQYF. The sequenced CDR3 bases are TGTGCCAGTAGTCCACGGGGAGGCTCCTACGAG.

Remarks on this clone: The sequenced fragment ends 3 residues before the CDR3 boundary, so the rest is inferred from the germline J gene. V and J are TRBV30 and TRBJ1-2; D not resolved. Germline CDR1 GTSNPN, CDR2 SVGIG (reference sequence). The V end was cut by 2 bases, the J end by 0 bases, with 10 bases between. The CDR3 is made up of 14 amino acids. CDR3 DNA, as far as it was read: TGTGCCTGGAGTCTTACAGATCCTAACTATGGC. Its protein is CAWSLTDPNYG. The whole CDR3 is CAWSLTDPNYGYTF.

This clone appeared a few times. The CDR3 reads CASSSGLEQFF. Partial CDR3 DNA: TGTGCCAGCAGCTCTGGACTTGAG. This chain joins TRBV7-6 and TRBJ2-1, with a tentative D call TRBD2 (5 bases). The read halts 3 residues ahead of the CDR3 end, with the missing end drawn from the germline J gene. This CDR3 contains 11 residues. Trimming shortened V by 4 bases and J by 9 bases, and 7 bases separated the two germline ends. Germline CDR1 is SGHVS and CDR2 is FNYEAQ.

Comments on this clone: The CDR3 end falls 3 residues outside the read, so it is completed with the germline J gene. V gene TRBV7-9 combines with J gene TRBJ1-2; 9 bases map to TRBD1. Germline CDR1 SEHNR, CDR2 FQNEAQ (reference sequence). The CDR3 loop spans 13 amino acids. V lost 5 bases and J lost 7; bases outside the gene matches: 5. CDR3 bases read: TGTGCCAGCAGCCCTCTGGGACAGGGTGGC. This translates into CASSPLGQGG. Given in full, the CDR3 is CASSPLGQGGYTF.

This clone was detected many times. Read coverage stops 3 residues before the CDR3 terminus; the germline J gene supplies the remainder. The V and J genes are TRBV5-6 and TRBJ2-7; a weak D match, TRBD1 (5 bases). V was clipped by 0 bases and J by 2 bases, with 12 bases between them. The germline CDR1 and CDR2 sequences are SGHDT and YYEEEE. The CDR3 runs 15 residues. CDR3 DNA, as far as it was read: TGTGCCAGCAGCTTGGATGGGGCCGCCACCTACGAG. It yields the protein CASSLDGAATYE. The full-length CDR3 reads as CASSLDGAATYEQYF.

This clone has just a few counts. The missing CDR3 end, 3 residues past where the read stops, is filled in from the germline J gene. The chain is built from TRBV5-5 and TRBJ1-5; D might be TRBD1 (5 bases). In germline, CDR1 is SGHKS, CDR2 YYEKEE (reference sequence). Trimming removed 2 bases at V and 5 bases at J, with 11 bases between. This CDR3 region has 14 residues. CDR3 DNA (partial): TGTGCCAGCAGCTTTGGAGGGGCGGATCAGCCC. This codes for CASSFGGADQP. The complete CDR3 protein is CASSFGGADQPQHF.

About this clone itself: Read coverage stops 3 residues before the CDR3 terminus; the germline J gene supplies the remainder. V is TRBV5-1 and J is TRBJ2-5, with 8 bases matching TRBD1. Germline V lookup: CDR1 SGHRS, CDR2 YFSETQ. CDR3 length: 14 residues. Losses at the gene ends were 0 bases for V and 3 bases for J; bases not matched to a gene: 1. The CDR3 is CASSLVGQEETQYF. Incomplete CDR3 DNA: TGCGCCAGCAGCTTGGTGGGACAGGAAGAGACC.

This clone occurred a few times. The read terminates 3 residues before the CDR3 end, so the remaining end is supplied by the germline J gene. The chain joins TRBV6-1 to TRBJ1-3; D is possibly TRBD1 (6 bases). This CDR3 is built from 12 residues. CDR1 and CDR2 (germline): MNHNS, SASEGT. Trimming removed 2 bases from V and 7 bases from J, with 6 bases in between. This CDR3 is CASSEQGNTIYF. The sequenced CDR3 bases are TGTGCCAGCAGTGAACAGGGGAACACC.

This clone has at least ten counts. The observed sequence ends 3 residues before the CDR3 terminus, with the missing tail filled in from the germline J gene. The V and J genes are TRBV2 and TRBJ2-7; the D is unclear. The ends were cut back, 3 bases at V and 6 bases at J, with 18 bases in the middle. This CDR3 has 15 amino acids. Germline V gene sequence: CDR1 SNHLY, CDR2 FYNNEI. CDR3 DNA, as far as it was read: TGTGCCAGCAGTGAGCCCGCTTTGTCAGGTGTCGAG. Its protein is CASSEPALSGVE. The CDR3 in full is CASSEPALSGVEQYF.